This T cell receptor beta chain was identified during a study of blood T cell repertoires in COVID-19. TCRdb's table, derived via immunoSEQ multiplex PCR, lists solely in-frame clones and lacks some. The table records tens of thousands of clones, approximately 80% of them present only once. This clone showed up just once. This CDR3 contains 14 residues. V was pared by 6 bases and J by 0 bases, with 12 bases between. CDR1 and CDR2 (germline): MNHEY, SVGEGT. The chain carries TRBV6-2 or TRBV6-3 and TRBJ2-7; perhaps TRBD1 as D (6 bases). Source material: peripheral blood. This clonotype originated in a man aged 80 or over with acute or convalescent COVID-19. This chain's CDR3 is CASSRDTSSYEQYF. In DNA form, the CDR3 reads TGTGCCAGCAGCAGGGACACGAGCTCCTACGAGCAGTACTTC.